Listed here are 19 T cell receptor beta chains from one sample, sequenced in a study of identifying expanded T cells in peripheral blood. TCRdb's copy holds only in-frame clones and misses some; the assay was immunoSEQ multiplex PCR. The sample holds approximately 79,000 clones, roughly 90% seen once. Sequencing was done on a sample of blood. The source is a person aged 18-70 years in good health.

In this sample, this clone turned up a few times. V and J are TRBV5-4 and TRBJ1-3; D may be TRBD1 (5 bases). The germline CDR1 and CDR2 sequences are SGHNT and YYREEE (reference sequence). V lost 8 bases, J lost 0 bases, and 15 bases lay in between. The CDR3 consists of 15 residues. CDR3 bases: TGTGCCAGTTGGGACGCAAAGGCCTCTGGAAACACCATATATTTT. Translated: CASWDAKASGNTIYF.

This rearrangement joins TRBV29-1 to TRBJ2-3, with 12 bases lining up with TRBD2. The germline CDR1 and CDR2 sequences are SQVTM and ANQGSEA. V shed 7 bases, J shed 7 bases, and the junction held 3 bases outside the gene matches. The CDR3 is 12 residues long. The CDR3 spells CSGLAGANTQYF. For the CDR3, the DNA is TGCAGCGGACTAGCGGGAGCTAATACGCAGTATTTT.

The rearrangement joins TRBV11-2 to TRBJ1-2; 12 positions agree with TRBD1. V trimming: 5 bases; J trimming: 7 bases; junction bases outside the gene matches: 5. The CDR3 extends over 14 amino acids. CDR1 and CDR2 (germline): SGHAT, FQNNGV. CDR3 amino acids: CASSRGQGAGGYTF. The DNA for the CDR3 is TGTGCCAGCAGCCGGGGACAGGGGGCAGGTGGCTACACCTTC.

The J gene is TRBJ2-1, the V gene TRBV2, with TRBD2 matching 10 bases. V shed 7 bases and J 4 bases; nucleotides not matched to a gene: 4. Germline V gives CDR1 SNHLY, CDR2 FYNNEI. The length of the CDR3 is 14 residues. The CDR3: CASKLAGKYNEQFF. CDR3 DNA sequence: TGTGCCAGCAAACTAGCGGGGAAATACAATGAGCAGTTCTTC.

J is TRBJ2-7 and V is TRBV7-8; TRBD1 agrees at 7 bases. CDR1 and CDR2 (germline): SGHVS, FQNEAQ. The V and J ends lost 5 bases and 5 bases, in that order; junction bases with no gene match: 9. This CDR3 is 14 amino acids long. CDR3 sequence reads: CASSRRTGVNEQYF. CDR3 sequence (DNA): TGTGCCAGCAGCCGAAGGACAGGTGTAAACGAGCAGTACTTC.

In its sample, this clone was seen once. The V gene is TRBV19, the J gene TRBJ2-2; D tentatively fits TRBD1 or TRBD2 (6 bases each). V was clipped by 3 bases and J by 4 bases, with 15 bases between them. CDR1 is LNHDA and CDR2 is SQIVND in the germline V gene (reference sequence). The CDR3 covers 16 residues. The DNA for the CDR3 is TGTGCCAGTAGTATCAAGTGGGGGGCTGGCACCGGGGAGCTGTTTTTT. This sequence encodes CASSIKWGAGTGELFF.

The rearrangement joins TRBV11-2 to TRBJ1-5; D may be TRBD1 (5 bases). V was cut by 5 bases and J by 4 bases, with 9 bases left in between. The CDR3 covers 13 residues. CDR1 and CDR2 (germline): SGHAT, FQNNGV. CDR3 loop: CASSLTGNQPQHF. CDR3 nucleotide sequence: TGTGCCAGCAGCCTAACAGGTAATCAGCCCCAGCATTTT.

The chain links TRBV11-1 to TRBJ2-7; 9 bases line up with TRBD1. Germline V gene lookup returns CDR1 SGHAT and CDR2 FQDESV (reference sequence). V shed 4 bases and J 6 bases; nucleotides not matched to a gene: 13. This CDR3 is 16 amino acids long. CDR3: CASSYPGQGSRGEQYF. CDR3 coding DNA: TGTGCCAGCAGCTACCCGGGACAGGGCTCTCGGGGCGAGCAGTACTTC. Filled out from reference TRBV11-1 and TRBJ2-7, the complete variable domain reads EAEVAQSPRYKITEKSQAVAFWCDPISGHATLYWYRQILGQGPELLVQFQDESVVDDSQLPKDRFSAERLKGVDSTLKIQPAELGDSAMYLCASSYPGQGSRGEQYFGPGTRLTVT.

The chain recombines TRBV7-2 with TRBJ2-3, with TRBD2 matching 7 bases. CDR3 size: 15 residues. The trim removed 5 bases at V and 3 bases at J, leaving 8 bases unmatched. CDR1 is SGHTA, CDR2 FQGNSA, per germline. The CDR3 DNA reads as TGTGCCAGCAGCCAAAGGAGTAGCGGGACAGATACGCAGTATTTT. Translation: CASSQRSSGTDTQYF.

The chain links TRBV28 to TRBJ1-2; tentatively, D is TRBD1 (6 bases). Between the trimmed V and J ends, which lost 6 bases and 6 bases, there was a span of 17 bases. CDR1 is MDHEN, CDR2 SYDVKM, per germline. The CDR3 is 14 residues long. In DNA form, the CDR3 reads TGTGCCAGCAGCGCAGGGGTTGTGGGGGATGGCTACACCTTC. Translating it yields CASSAGVVGDGYTF.

V usage is TRBV4-3 and J usage is TRBJ2-7; TRBD1 matches 10 bases. The CDR3 length is 14 residues. Germline CDR1 and CDR2: LGHNA and YSLEER. V gave up 4 bases and J gave up 4 bases; unmatched junction bases: 4. The CDR3 is CASSPGGQGYEQYF. The CDR3 DNA sequence: TGCGCCAGCAGCCCCGGGGGACAGGGGTACGAGCAGTACTTC.

This chain joins TRBV27 and TRBJ2-3, with a tentative D call TRBD2 (5 bases). Between the trimmed V and J ends, which lost 2 bases and 1 base, there was a span of 13 bases. CDR3 length equals 16 residues. Germline V lookup: CDR1 MNHEY, CDR2 SMNVEV (reference sequence). The CDR3, as DNA: TGTGCCAGCAGTTTAATCGGGATGGCGCGCACAGATACGCAGTATTTT. It codes for CASSLIGMARTDTQYF.

This clone appeared a few times. The chain links TRBV19 to TRBJ2-3, with TRBD1 matching 8 bases. The CDR3 loop spans 15 amino acids. V was pared by 3 bases and J by 1 base, with 3 bases of the junction left unmatched. Looked up from germline, CDR1 is LNHDA and CDR2 is SQIVND (reference sequence). CDR3 nucleotides: TGTGCCAGTAGTATGCCGGGACAGGGCACAGATACGCAGTATTTT. Its protein is CASSMPGQGTDTQYF. The whole variable domain, filled in from reference TRBV19 and TRBJ2-3, reads DGGITQSPKYLFRKEGQNVTLSCEQNLNHDAMYWYRQDPGQGLRLIYYSQIVNDFQKGDIAEGYSVSREKKESFPLTVTSAQKNPTAFYLCASSMPGQGTDTQYFGPGTRLTVL.

The sample holds a few counts of this clone. This chain connects TRBV6-6 to TRBJ2-7, with no clear D. The CDR3 covers 13 residues. CDR1 is MNHNY and CDR2 is SVGAGI in the germline V gene (reference sequence). Trimming cost V 4 bases and J 3 bases, with 10 bases left between them. DNA for the CDR3: TGTGCCAGCAGTTTGGACGGCAGCTACGAGCAGTACTTC. This codes for CASSLDGSYEQYF.

The chain links TRBV15 to TRBJ2-5; weak D call: TRBD2 (6 bases). The closer fit of TRBJ2-7 to the DNA end suggests the J call may be wrong. The germline CDR1 and CDR2 sequences are LNHNV and YYDKDF (reference sequence). This CDR3 is 19 amino acids long. This CDR3 is CATSSRRLELGGGFGEQYF. The DNA of the CDR3 is TGTGCCACCAGCTCGAGAAGATTAGAGTTGGGGGGTGGGTTTGGCGAGCAGTACTTC.

The rearrangement links TRBV7-9 to TRBJ2-1, with D hard to call. V was trimmed by 3 bases and J by 0 bases, leaving 9 bases between them. The germline gives CDR1 SEHNR, CDR2 FQNEAQ (reference sequence). CDR3 length: 15 residues. The CDR3 sequence: CASSLTRSSYNEQFF. CDR3 DNA: TGTGCCAGCAGCTTGACCCGCTCCTCCTACAATGAGCAGTTCTTC.

The rearrangement joins TRBV13 to TRBJ1-1, with unresolved D. CDR3 size: 14 residues. The germline V gene encodes CDR1 PRHDT and CDR2 FYEKMQ (reference sequence). The ends were cut back, 3 bases at V and 0 bases at J, with 8 bases in the middle. This CDR3 reads CASSFRVMNTEAFF. CDR3 coding DNA: TGTGCCAGCAGCTTTCGAGTCATGAACACTGAAGCTTTCTTT.

The CDR3 region is CATSRDLEGRETQYF. CDR3 nucleotides: TGTGCCACCAGCAGAGATCTGGAGGGGAGAGAGACCCAGTACTTC. The J gene is TRBJ2-5, the V gene TRBV15; TRBD2 is a possible D gene (6 bases). The length of the CDR3 is 15 residues. Trimming took 0 bases from V and 4 from J, leaving 12 bases between them. Per germline, CDR1 LNHNV and CDR2 YYDKDF (reference sequence).

The chain carries TRBV18 and TRBJ1-2; possible D gene TRBD1, 5 bases. V was trimmed by 0 bases and J by 0 bases, leaving 11 bases between them. The CDR3 covers 16 residues. Germline V CDR1 and CDR2: KGHSH, LQKENI. The CDR3 is CASSPPSTGPNYGYTF. CDR3 nucleotides: TGTGCCAGCTCACCACCGTCTACGGGACCTAACTATGGCTACACCTTC.